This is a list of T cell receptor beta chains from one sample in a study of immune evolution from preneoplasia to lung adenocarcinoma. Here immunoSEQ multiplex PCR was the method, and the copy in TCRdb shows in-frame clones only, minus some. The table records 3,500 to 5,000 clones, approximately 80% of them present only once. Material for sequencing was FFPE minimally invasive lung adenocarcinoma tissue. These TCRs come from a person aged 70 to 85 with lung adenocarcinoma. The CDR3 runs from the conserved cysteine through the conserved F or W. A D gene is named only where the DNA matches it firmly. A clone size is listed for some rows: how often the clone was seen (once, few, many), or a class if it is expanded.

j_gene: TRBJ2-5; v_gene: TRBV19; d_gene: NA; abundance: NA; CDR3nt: TGTGCCAGTAGTCGGGACGGACAAGAGACCCAGTACTTC; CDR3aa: CASSRDGQETQYF
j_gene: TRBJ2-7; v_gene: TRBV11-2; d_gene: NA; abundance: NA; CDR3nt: TGTGCCAGCAGCCAGGGGGGGAGGGAGCAGTACTTC; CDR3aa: CASSQGGREQYF
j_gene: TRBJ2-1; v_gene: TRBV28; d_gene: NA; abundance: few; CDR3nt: TGTGCCAGCAGTGCCCAACCAAATGAGCAGTTCTTC; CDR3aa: CASSAQPNEQFF
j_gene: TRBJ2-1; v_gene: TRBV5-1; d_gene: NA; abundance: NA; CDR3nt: TGCGCCAGCAGCCCGTGGCGACGGGACTCCTACAATGAGCAGTTCTTC; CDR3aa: CASSPWRRDSYNEQFF
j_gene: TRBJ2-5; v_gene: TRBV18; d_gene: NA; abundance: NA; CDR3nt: TGTGCCAGCTCACCACCGAGGGACCGATTGGGGGAGACCCAGTACTTC; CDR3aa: CASSPPRDRLGETQYF
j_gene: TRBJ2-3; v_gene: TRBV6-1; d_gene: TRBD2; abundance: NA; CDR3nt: TGTGCCAGCACCGTCGGGGCGGGAGCAGATACGCAGTATTTT; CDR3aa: CASTVGAGADTQYF
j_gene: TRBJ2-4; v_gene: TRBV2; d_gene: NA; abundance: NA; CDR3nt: TGTGCCAGCAGACCCGACCGCCTCGGAGCCAAAAACATTCAGTACTTC; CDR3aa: CASRPDRLGAKNIQYF
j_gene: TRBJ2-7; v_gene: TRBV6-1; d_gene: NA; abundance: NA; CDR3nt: TGTGCCAGCAGACAGGACTTATCATTCTCCTACGAGCAGTACTTC; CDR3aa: CASRQDLSFSYEQYF
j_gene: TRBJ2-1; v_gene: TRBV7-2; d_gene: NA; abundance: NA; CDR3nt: TGTGCCAGCAGCCCGAGGGACTTTCCGAGCTCCTACAATGAGCAGTTCTTC; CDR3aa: CASSPRDFPSSYNEQFF
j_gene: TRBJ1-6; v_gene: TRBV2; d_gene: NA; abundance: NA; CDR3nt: TGTGCCAGCAGTGAGAGCAACCCAGATAATTCACCCCTCCACTTT; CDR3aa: CASSESNPDNSPLHF